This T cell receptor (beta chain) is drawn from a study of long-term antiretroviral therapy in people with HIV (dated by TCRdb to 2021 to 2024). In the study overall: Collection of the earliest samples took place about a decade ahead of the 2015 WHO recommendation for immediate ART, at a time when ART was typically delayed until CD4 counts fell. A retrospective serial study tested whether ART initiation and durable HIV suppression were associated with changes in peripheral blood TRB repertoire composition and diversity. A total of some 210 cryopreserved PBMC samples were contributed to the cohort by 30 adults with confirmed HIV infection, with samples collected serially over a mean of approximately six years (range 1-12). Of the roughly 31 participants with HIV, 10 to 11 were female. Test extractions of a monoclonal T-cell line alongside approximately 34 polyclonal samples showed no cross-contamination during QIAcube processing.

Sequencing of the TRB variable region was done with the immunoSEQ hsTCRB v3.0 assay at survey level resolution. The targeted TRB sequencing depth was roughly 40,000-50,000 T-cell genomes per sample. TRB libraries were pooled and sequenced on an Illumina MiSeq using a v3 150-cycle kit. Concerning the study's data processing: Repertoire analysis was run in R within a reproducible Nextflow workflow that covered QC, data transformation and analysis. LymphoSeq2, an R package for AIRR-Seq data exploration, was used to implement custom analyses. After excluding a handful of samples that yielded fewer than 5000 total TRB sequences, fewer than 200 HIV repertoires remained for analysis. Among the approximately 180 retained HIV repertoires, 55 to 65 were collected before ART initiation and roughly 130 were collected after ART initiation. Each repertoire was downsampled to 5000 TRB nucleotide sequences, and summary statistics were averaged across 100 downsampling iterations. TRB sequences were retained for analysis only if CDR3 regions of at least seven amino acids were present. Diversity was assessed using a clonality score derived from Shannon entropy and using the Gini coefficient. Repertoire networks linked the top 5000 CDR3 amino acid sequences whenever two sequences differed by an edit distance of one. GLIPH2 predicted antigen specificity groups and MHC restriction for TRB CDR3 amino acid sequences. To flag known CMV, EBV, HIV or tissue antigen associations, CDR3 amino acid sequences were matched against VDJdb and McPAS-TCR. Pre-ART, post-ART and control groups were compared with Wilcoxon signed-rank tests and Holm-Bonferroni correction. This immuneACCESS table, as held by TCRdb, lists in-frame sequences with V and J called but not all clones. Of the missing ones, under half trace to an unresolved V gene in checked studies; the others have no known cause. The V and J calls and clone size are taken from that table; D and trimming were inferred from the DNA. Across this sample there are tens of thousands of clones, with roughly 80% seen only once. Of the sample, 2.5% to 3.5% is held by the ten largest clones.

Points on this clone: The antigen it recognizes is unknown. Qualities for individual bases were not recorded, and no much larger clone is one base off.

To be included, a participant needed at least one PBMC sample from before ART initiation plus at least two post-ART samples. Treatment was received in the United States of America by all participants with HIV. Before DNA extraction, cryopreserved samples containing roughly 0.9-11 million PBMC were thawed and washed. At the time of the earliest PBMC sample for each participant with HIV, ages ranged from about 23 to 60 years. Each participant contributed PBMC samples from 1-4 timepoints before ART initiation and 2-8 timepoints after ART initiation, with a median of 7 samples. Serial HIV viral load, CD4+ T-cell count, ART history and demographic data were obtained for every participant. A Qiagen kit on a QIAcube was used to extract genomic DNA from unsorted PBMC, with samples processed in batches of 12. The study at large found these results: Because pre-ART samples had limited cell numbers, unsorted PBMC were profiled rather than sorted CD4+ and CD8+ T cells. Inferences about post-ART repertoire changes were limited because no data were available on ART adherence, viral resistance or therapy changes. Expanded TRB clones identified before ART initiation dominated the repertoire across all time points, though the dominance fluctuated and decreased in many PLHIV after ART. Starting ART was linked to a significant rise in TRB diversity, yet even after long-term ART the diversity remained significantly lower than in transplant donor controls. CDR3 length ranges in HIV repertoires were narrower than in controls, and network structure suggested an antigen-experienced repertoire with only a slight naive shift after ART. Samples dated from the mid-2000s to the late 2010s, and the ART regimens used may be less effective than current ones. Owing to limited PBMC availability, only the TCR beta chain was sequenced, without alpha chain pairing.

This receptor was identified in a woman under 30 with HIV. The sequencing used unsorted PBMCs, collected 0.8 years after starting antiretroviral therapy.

The DNA sequence follows: TGTGCTAGTGGTTCTGGACAGGGGGATCAGCCCCAGCATTTT. This is translated as CASGSGQGDQPQHF. Here the chain combines TRBV12-5 and TRBJ1-5; 10 nucleotides in the junction match TRBD1. Sequences LGHNT (CDR1) and FRNRAP (CDR2) are obtained from the germline V gene. V is trimmed back by 4 bases and J by 5 bases, and the junction contains 2 bases that no gene match accounts for. From the cysteine up to the phenylalanine, the CDR3 has a length of 14 residues. Kept here is only the CDR3 DNA, which spans 42 bases and is read in frame from base 1.